Described below is a single T cell receptor beta chain sequence and its context. The data originate from a study of regulatory T cells in long-lasting Graves disease. Arm-PCR with iRepertoire HTBI primers amplified the CDR3 regions for these TCR beta libraries. TCRdb reprocessed the multiplex PCR reads via MiXCR and lists one record per CDR3 protein. This repertoire shows 450,000 to 600,000 distinct CDR3 sequences, approximately 12% found once; its top ten account for 8% to 10%. Time point here: newly diagnosed GD, antithyroid drugs for less than 3 months. Generation of the TCR library employed RNA extracted from PBMCs. V shed 6 bases, J shed 3 bases, and the junction held 7 bases outside the gene matches. The CDR3 is 14 amino acids. These data were also filed under a second study, of T cells in Graves' hyperthyroidism and ophthalmopathy.

The specimen was peripheral blood mononuclear cells (PBMCs), collected at new diagnosis, from a patient treated with antithyroid drugs. The TCR comes from a man aged 25-45 years with Graves disease. The J gene is TRBJ2-5, the V gene TRBV12-3 or TRBV12-4, with 7 bases that match TRBD2. CDR3 sequence reads: CASSGGLFEETQYF. The CDR3 DNA sequence: TGTGCCAGCAGCGGGGGACTATTTGAAGAGACCCAGTACTTC.